This T cell receptor beta chain was recovered during a study of shared clonotypes between healthy human individuals. Germline V lookup: CDR1 LGHNA, CDR2 YSLEER. This CDR3 is 15 amino acids long. Trimming removed 1 base from V and 0 bases from J, with 10 bases in between. Sequencing was performed with immunoSEQ multiplex PCR; in TCRdb, only in-frame clones are kept and a portion is missing. The sample records around 2,000,000 clones, just under 95% being singletons. Naive CD8 populations comprised CD45RO-negative cells positively selected for CCR7, excluding terminally differentiated effector memory CD45RA+ cells.

The sequence came from a man aged 18 to 35 in good health. The material sequenced was naive CD8+ T cells sorted from blood. The chain joins TRBV4-3 to TRBJ2-7; no definite D call. The CDR3 DNA reads as TGCGCCAGCAGCCAAGGGACGGCGAGCTCCTACGAGCAGTACTTC. It yields the protein CASSQGTASSYEQYF.